Sequencing of this T cell receptor (beta chain) was carried out in a study of shared clonotypes between healthy human individuals. Study outcomes and limitations: It was anticipated that sequencing depth would influence how many clonotypes donors shared. Researchers sampled blood only, noting tissue repertoires likely differ.

This CDR3 contains 17 residues. CDR1 and CDR2 (germline): MDHEN, SYDVKM. Trimming took 2 bases from V and 4 from J; bases not matched to a gene: 10. Of note for this clone: No antigen is known for it.

Naive CD45RA+ and memory CD45RA-negative subsets were split from CD4+ cells. Produced via immunoSEQ multiplex PCR; TCRdb's table is partial and in-frame only. The sample lists some 650,000 clones, approximately 97% occurring once. The sequence was collected from a woman under 40 in good health. This chain joins TRBV28 and TRBJ1-2; 10 positions agree with TRBD1. Sequences were obtained from naive CD4+ T cells sorted from blood. This sample's subset: CD45RA+ positively selected. CDR3 bases: TGTGCCAGCAGTTTAGCCATAGGACAGGGGGGGAGCTATGGCTACACCTTC. It yields the protein CASSLAIGQGGSYGYTF.